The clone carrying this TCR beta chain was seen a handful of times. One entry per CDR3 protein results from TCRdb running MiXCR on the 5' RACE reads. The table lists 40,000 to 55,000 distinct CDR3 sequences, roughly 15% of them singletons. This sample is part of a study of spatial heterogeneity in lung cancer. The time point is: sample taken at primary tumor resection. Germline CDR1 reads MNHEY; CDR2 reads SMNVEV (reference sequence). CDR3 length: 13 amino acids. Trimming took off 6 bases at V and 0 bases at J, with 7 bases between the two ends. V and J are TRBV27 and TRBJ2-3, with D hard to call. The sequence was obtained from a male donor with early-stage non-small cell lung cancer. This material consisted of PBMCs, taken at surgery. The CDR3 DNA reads TGTGCCAGCAGATATATAAGCACAGATACGCAGTATTTT. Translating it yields CASRYISTDTQYF.